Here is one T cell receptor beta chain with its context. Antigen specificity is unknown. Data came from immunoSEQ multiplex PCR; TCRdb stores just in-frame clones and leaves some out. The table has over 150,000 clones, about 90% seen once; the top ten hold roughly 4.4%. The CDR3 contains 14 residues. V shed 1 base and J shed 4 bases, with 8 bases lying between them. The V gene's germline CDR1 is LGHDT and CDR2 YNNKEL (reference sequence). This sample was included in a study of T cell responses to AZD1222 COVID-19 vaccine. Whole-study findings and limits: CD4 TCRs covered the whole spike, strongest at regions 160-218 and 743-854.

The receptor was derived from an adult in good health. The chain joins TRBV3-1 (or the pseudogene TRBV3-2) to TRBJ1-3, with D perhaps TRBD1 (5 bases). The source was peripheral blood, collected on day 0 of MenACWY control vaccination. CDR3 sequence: CASSQGQLGNTIYF. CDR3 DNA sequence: TGTGCCAGCAGCCAAGGACAGCTCGGAAACACCATATATTTT.